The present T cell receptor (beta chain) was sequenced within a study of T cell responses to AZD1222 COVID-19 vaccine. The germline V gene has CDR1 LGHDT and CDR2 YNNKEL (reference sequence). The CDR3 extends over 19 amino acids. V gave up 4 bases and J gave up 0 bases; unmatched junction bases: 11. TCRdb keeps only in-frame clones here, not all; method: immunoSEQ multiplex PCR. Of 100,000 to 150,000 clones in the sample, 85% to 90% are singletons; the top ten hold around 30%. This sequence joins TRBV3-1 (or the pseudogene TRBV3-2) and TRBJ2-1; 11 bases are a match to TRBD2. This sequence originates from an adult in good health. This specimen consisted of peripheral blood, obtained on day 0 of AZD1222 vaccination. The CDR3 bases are TGTGCCAGCAGCCCGAGATGGTCTAGCGGGAGGAGCTCCTACAATGAGCAGTTCTTC. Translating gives CASSPRWSSGRSSYNEQFF.